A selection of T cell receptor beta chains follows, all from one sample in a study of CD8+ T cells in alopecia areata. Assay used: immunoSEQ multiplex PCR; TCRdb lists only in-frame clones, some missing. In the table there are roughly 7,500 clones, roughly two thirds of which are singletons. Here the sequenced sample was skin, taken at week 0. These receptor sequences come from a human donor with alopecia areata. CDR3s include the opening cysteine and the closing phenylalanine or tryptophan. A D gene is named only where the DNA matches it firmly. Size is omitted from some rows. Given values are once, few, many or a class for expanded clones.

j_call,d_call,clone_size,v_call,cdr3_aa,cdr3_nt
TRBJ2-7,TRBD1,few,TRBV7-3,CASSYGRTGAYEQYF,TGTGCCAGCAGCTACGGCCGGACAGGGGCCTACGAGCAGTACTTC
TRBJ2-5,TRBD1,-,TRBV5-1,CASSSGTGVGEQYF,TGCGCCAGCAGCTCCGGGACAGGAGTAGGGGAGCAGTACTTC
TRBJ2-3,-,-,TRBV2,CASSATSDTQYF,TGTGCCAGCAGTGCTACGTCAGATACGCAGTATTTT
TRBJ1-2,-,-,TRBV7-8,CASSVGWSGYTF,TGTGCCAGCTCCGTGGGATGGAGTGGCTACACCTTC
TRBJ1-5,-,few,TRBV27,CASSPRGGPQHF,TGTGCCAGCAGTCCGCGTGGCGGGCCCCAGCATTTT
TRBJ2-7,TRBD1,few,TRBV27,CASSFLKKTGLVDEQYF,TGTGCCAGCAGTTTCCTGAAAAAGACAGGGCTCGTCGACGAGCAGTACTTC
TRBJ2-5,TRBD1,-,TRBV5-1,CASRQPGGVETQYF,TGCGCCAGCAGGCAACCAGGGGGCGTGGAGACCCAGTACTTC
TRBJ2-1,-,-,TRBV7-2,CASSLEGAGANEQFF,TGTGCCAGCAGCTTGGAGGGGGCTGGGGCCAATGAGCAGTTCTTC
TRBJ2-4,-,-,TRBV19,CASSMDQGRSKNIQYF,TGTGCCAGTAGTATGGATCAGGGGCGGTCCAAAAACATTCAGTACTTC
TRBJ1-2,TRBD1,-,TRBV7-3,CASSPRQRDRGRPGYTF,TGTGCCAGCAGCCCGCGACAGAGGGACAGGGGGAGACCTGGCTACACCTTC
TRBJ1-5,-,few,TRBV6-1,CASSSRQANQPQHF,TGTGCCAGCAGTTCCCGACAGGCTAATCAGCCCCAGCATTTT
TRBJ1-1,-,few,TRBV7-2,CASSLDLNTEAFF,TGTGCCAGCAGCTTAGACCTTAACACTGAAGCTTTCTTT
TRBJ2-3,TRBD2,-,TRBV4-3,CASSQDPSGGRTDTQYF,TGCGCCAGCAGCCAAGATCCAAGCGGGGGCCGCACAGATACGCAGTATTTT
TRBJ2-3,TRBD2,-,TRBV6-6,CASSWSGGAGDTQYF,TGTGCCAGCAGTTGGAGCGGGGGGGCGGGAGATACGCAGTATTTT
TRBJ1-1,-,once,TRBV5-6,CASSRGRRNTEAFF,TGTGCCAGCAGCCGGGGACGGAGAAACACTGAAGCTTTCTTT
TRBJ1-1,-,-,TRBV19,CATHPGDRGTEAFF,TGTGCCACCCACCCGGGGGACCGAGGCACTGAAGCTTTCTTT
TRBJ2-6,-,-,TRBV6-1,CASSAQLSGANVLTF,TGTGCCAGCAGTGCCCAGCTCTCTGGGGCCAACGTCCTGACTTTC
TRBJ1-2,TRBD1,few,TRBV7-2,CASSVPGQYYGYTF,TGTGCCAGCAGCGTGCCGGGACAGTACTATGGCTACACCTTC
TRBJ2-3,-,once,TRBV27,CASSPGSIGRTQYF,TGTGCCAGCAGCCCAGGGTCCATCGGACGCACGCAGTATTTT
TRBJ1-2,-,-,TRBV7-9,CASSLLGQEANYGYTF,TGTGCCAGCAGCTTACTCGGTCAGGAAGCTAACTATGGCTACACCTTC
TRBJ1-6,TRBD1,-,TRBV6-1,CASKDRGSYNSPLHF,TGTGCCAGCAAAGACAGGGGGTCCTATAATTCACCCCTCCACTTT
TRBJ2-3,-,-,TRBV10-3,CAIKGVAGSETSTDTQYF,TGTGCCATCAAGGGTGTTGCAGGTTCGGAGACTAGCACAGATACGCAGTATTTT
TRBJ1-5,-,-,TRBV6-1,CASNRDSNQPQHF,TGTGCCAGCAACCGGGACAGCAATCAGCCCCAGCATTTT
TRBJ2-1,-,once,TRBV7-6,CASSRPGSNEQFF,TGTGCCAGCAGCCGTCCAGGGTCCAATGAGCAGTTCTTC
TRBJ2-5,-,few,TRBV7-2,CASSLYQETQYF,TGTGCCAGCAGCTTATATCAAGAGACCCAGTACTTC
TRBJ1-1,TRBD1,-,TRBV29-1,CSVATGGVTEAFF,TGCAGCGTTGCGACAGGGGGAGTTACTGAAGCTTTCTTT
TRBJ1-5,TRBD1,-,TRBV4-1,CASSQDSRGRNQPQHF,TGCGCCAGCAGCCAAGATAGCAGGGGGCGGAATCAGCCCCAGCATTTT
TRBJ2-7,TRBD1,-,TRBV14,CASSQATGGAEQYF,TGTGCCAGCAGCCAAGCGACAGGGGGCGCCGAGCAGTACTTC
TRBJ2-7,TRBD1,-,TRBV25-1,CASRVRTGVTEQYF,TGTGCCAGCAGGGTGAGGACAGGGGTTACCGAGCAGTACTTC
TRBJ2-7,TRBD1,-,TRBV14,CASSPLDRRYEQYF,TGTGCCAGCAGCCCTCTGGACAGGCGCTACGAGCAGTACTTC
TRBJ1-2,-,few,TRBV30,CAWRDGFVYGYTF,TGTGCCTGGAGGGACGGATTCGTCTATGGCTACACCTTC
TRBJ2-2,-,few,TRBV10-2,CASSESGGNTGELFF,TGCGCCAGCAGTGAGTCAGGGGGGAACACCGGGGAGCTGTTTTTT
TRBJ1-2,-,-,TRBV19,CAARRDINYGYTF,TGTGCCGCGCGCAGGGACATCAACTATGGCTACACCTTC
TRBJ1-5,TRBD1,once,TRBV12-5,CASGLRDRGPQPQHF,TGTGCTAGTGGTTTGAGGGACAGGGGGCCTCAGCCCCAGCATTTT
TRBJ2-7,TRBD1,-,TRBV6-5,CASLPRAGGYEQYF,TGTGCCAGCCTTCCCCGGGCAGGGGGATACGAGCAGTACTTC
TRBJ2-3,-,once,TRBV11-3,CASSLEGGRTDTQYF,TGTGCCAGCAGCTTAGAAGGGGGGCGCACAGATACGCAGTATTTT
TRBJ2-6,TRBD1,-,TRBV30,CAWRELTGGAGANVLTF,TGTGCCTGGAGAGAGCTTACAGGGGGCGCTGGGGCCAACGTCCTGACTTTC
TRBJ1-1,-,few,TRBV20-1,CSGGWDTEAFF,TGCAGTGGGGGGTGGGACACTGAAGCTTTCTTT
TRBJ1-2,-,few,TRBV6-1,CASSEARRQTYGYTF,TGTGCCAGCAGTGAAGCGCGGAGACAGACCTATGGCTACACCTTC
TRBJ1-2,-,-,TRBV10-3,CAISEAGTGDYGYTF,TGTGCCATCAGTGAGGCGGGGACTGGTGACTATGGCTACACCTTC
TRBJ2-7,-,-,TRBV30,CAWSIGAGTAYEQYF,TGTGCCTGGAGTATAGGTGCGGGGACAGCCTACGAGCAGTACTTC
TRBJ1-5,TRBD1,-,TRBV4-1,CASSQAGGNQPQHF,TGCGCCAGCAGCCAGGCAGGGGGGAATCAGCCCCAGCATTTT
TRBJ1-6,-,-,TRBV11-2,CASSPVGSPLHF,TGTGCCAGCAGCCCCGTGGGTTCACCCCTCCACTTT
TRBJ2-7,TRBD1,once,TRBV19,CASSRLTGAGSYEQYF,TGTGCCAGTAGTCGCTTGACAGGGGCGGGCTCCTACGAGCAGTACTTC
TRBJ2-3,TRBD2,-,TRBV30,CAWSVLAGGPVTQYF,TGTGCCTGGAGTGTACTAGCGGGGGGGCCGGTTACGCAGTATTTT
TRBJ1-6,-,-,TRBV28,CASSSRLGGGFRSPLHF,TGTGCCAGCAGTTCTAGATTGGGAGGTGGGTTTCGATCACCCCTCCACTTT
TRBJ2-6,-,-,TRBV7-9,CASSLFPGTNVLTF,TGTGCCAGCAGCTTATTCCCGGGGACCAACGTCCTGACTTTC
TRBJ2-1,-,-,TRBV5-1,CASSFSGSGFSYNEQFF,TGCGCCAGCAGCTTTTCCGGTTCGGGGTTCTCCTACAATGAGCAGTTCTTC
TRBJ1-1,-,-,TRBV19,CASAGGLNTEAFF,TGTGCCAGTGCCGGAGGGTTGAACACTGAAGCTTTCTTT
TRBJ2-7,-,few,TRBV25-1,CASSAKYEQYF,TGTGCCAGCAGTGCAAAATACGAGCAGTACTTC
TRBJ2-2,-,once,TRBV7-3,CASSLGRAGGELFF,TGTGCCAGCAGCTTAGGCAGGGCTGGCGGGGAGCTGTTTTTT
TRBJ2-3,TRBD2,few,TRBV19,CASSATGTRISHTDTQYF,TGTGCCAGTAGTGCCACCGGGACTAGGATTTCCCACACAGATACGCAGTATTTT
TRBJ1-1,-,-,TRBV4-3,CASSPGTGLNTEAFF,TGCGCCAGCAGCCCCGGGACGGGACTGAACACTGAAGCTTTCTTT